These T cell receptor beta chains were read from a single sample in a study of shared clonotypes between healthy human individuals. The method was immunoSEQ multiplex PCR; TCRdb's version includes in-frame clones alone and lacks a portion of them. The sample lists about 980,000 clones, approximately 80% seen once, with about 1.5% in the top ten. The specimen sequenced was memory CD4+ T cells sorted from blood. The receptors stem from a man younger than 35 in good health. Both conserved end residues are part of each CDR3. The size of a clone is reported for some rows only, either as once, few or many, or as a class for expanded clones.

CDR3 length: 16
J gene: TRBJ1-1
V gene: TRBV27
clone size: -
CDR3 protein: CASSSASQGMNTEAFF

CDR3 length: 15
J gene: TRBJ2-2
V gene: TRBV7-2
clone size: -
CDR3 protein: CASSPSGENTGELFF

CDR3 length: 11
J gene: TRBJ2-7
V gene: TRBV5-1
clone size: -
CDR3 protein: CASSISYEQYF

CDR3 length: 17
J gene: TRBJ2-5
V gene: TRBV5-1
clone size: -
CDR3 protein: CASSLVSSGGAGETQYF

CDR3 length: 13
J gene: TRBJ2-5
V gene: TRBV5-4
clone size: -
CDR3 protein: CASSPGVQETQYF

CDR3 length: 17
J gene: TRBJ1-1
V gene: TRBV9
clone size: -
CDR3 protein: CASSVGGRGFLNTEAFF

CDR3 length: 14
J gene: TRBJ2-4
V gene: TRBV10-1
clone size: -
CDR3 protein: CASSAGTEGNIQYF

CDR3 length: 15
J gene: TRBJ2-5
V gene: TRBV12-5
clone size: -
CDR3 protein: CASGLTSGRIETQYF

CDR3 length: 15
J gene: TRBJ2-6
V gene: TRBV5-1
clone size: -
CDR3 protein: CASSERDSGANVLTF

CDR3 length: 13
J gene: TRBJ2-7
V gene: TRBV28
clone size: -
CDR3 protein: CASSSPSLYEQYF

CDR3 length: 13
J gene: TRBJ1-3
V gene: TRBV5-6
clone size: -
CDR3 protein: CASSLRSGNTIYF

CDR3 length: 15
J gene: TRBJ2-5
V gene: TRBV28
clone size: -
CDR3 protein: CASSRGTVTQETQYF

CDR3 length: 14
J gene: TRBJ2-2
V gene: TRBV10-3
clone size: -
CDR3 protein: CAIRRDRDTGELFF

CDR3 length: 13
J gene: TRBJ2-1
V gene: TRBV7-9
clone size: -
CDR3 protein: CASSLSGGWEQFF

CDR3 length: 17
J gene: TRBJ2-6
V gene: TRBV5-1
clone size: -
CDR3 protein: CASSPGGTGSGANVLTF

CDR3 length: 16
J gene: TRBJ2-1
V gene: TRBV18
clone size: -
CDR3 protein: CASSPTSGVIYNEQFF

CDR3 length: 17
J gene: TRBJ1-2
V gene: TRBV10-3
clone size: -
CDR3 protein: CAISEFPTTGGNYGYTF

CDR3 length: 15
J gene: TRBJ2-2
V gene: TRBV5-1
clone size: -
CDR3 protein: CASSSGTGVTGELFF

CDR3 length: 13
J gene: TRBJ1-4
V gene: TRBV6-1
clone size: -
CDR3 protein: CASSFSGAEKLFF

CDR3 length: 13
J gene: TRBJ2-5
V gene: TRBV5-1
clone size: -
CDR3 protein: CASSLDRQETQYF

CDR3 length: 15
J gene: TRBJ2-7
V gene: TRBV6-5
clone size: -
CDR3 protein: CASSYPSPQGGEQYF

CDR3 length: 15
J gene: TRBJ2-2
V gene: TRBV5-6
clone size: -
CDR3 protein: CASSSRGPYTGELFF

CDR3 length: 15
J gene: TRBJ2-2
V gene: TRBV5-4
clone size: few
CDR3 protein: CASSLGSVNTGELFF

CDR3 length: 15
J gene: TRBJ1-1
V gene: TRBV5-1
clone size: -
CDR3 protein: CASRFTGTANTEAFF

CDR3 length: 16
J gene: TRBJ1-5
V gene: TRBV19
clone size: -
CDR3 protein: CASSIPRGNSNQPQHF

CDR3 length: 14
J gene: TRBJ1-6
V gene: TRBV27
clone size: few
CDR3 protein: CASSFRDRNSPLHF

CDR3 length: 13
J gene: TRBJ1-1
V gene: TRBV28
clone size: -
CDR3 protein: CATRTFLNTEAFF

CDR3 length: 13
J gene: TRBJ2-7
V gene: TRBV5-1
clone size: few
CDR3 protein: CASSLGTVNEQYF

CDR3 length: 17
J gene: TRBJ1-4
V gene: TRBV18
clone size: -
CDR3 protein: CASSSNGGRTVNEKLFF

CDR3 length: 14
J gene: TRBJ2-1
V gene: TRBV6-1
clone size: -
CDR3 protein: CASTPSGVNNEQFF

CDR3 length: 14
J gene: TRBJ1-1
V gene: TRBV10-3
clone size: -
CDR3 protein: CAISESKANTEAFF